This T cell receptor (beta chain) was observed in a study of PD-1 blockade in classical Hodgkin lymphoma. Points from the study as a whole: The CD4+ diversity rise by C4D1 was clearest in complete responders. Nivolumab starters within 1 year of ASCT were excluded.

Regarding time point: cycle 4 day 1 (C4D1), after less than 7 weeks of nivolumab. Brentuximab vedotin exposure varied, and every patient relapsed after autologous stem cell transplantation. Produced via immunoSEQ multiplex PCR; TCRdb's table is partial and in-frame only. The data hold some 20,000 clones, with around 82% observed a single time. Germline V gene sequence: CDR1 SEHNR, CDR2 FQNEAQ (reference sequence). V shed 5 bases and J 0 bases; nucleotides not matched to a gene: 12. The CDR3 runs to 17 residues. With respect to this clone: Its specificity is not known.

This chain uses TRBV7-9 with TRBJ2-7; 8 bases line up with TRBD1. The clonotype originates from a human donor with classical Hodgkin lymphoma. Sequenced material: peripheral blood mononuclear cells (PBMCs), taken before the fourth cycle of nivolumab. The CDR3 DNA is TGTGCCAGCAGCCCCGGCCACGGGCAGGGGGCCTCCTACGAGCAGTACTTC. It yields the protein CASSPGHGQGASYEQYF.